Listed below are T cell receptor beta chains from one sample, sequenced in a study of OX40 agonist ivuxolimab in advanced cancers. TCRdb's copy holds only in-frame clones and misses some; the assay was immunoSEQ multiplex PCR. The table records 50,000 or so clones, around 77% of them present only once. The source was CD4+ or CD8+ T cells sorted from blood, collected in a trial of the OX40 agonist ivuxolimab. Receptor source: an adult with an advanced solid tumor such as melanoma, head and neck, liver or kidney cancer. CDR3s include the opening cysteine and the closing phenylalanine or tryptophan. A D gene is named only where the DNA matches it firmly. A clone size is listed for some rows: how often the clone was seen (once, few, many), or a class if it is expanded.

TGTGCCAGCAGTTTTGATATCCCAGGAGGCAATCAGCCCCAGCATTTT	CASSFDIPGGNQPQHF	-	TRBV27	TRBJ1-5	-
TGTGCCAGTACGCGGACTACATTGAATGAGCAGTTCTTC	CASTRTTLNEQFF	-	TRBV19	TRBJ2-1	-
TGCGCGAGCAGCCCAATTGGTAAAGAGACCCAGTACTTC	CASSPIGKETQYF	-	TRBV5-1	TRBJ2-5	once
TGCAGCGTTGTCAACAGGGGGGACACCATATATTTT	CSVVNRGDTIYF	TRBD1	TRBV29-1	TRBJ1-3	-
TGTGCCAGCAGTTGGGGACAGTTATACAATCAGCCCCAGCATTTT	CASSWGQLYNQPQHF	TRBD1	TRBV28	TRBJ1-5	-
TGTGCCAGTGGTGCAGGCGGGGGCCGCAGGGGTACTCAGTACTTC	CASGAGGGRRGTQYF	-	TRBV19	TRBJ2-4	-
TGTGCCAGCAGCCAAACGGGAGGGCTCTACAATGAGCAGTTCTTC	CASSQTGGLYNEQFF	TRBD2	TRBV14	TRBJ2-1	-
TGTGCCACCAGCAGAGGCCGGACAGTTTACGAGCAGTACTTC	CATSRGRTVYEQYF	-	TRBV15	TRBJ2-7	-
TGTGCCAGTACCAACGCAGGGGGCCCAGGGCAGCCCCAGCATTTT	CASTNAGGPGQPQHF	TRBD1	TRBV19	TRBJ1-5	-
TGTGCCAGCAGCTTGGCTAGCGGGAGGGCCGGTGAGCAGTTCTTC	CASSLASGRAGEQFF	TRBD2	TRBV5-4	TRBJ2-1	-
TGTGCCAGCAGCGACCAAAGCGGCCGTTTGGGCGAGCAGTACTTC	CASSDQSGRLGEQYF	-	TRBV5-4	TRBJ2-7	-
TGCGCCAGCAGCTTGATGTCAACTAAACAAGAGACCCAGTACTTC	CASSLMSTKQETQYF	-	TRBV5-1	TRBJ2-5	-
TGTGCCAGCAGGTTGGTGGTGGGGAGCTCTGAAGCTTTCTTT	CASRLVVGSSEAFF	-	TRBV7-3	TRBJ1-1	-
TGCGCCAGCAGCTTGTCGGGGGCCACTGAAGCTTTCTTT	CASSLSGATEAFF	-	TRBV5-1	TRBJ1-1	-
TGCGCCAGCAGCAGCGCGGTAACCTACGAGCAGTACTTC	CASSSAVTYEQYF	-	TRBV5-1	TRBJ2-7	-
TGTGCCAGCAGCCTACAGGGGGCGAACACCGGGGAGCTGTTTTTT	CASSLQGANTGELFF	TRBD1	TRBV11-3	TRBJ2-2	-
TGTGCCAGCAGCTTTAGCGGGAGCTCCTACAATGAGCAGTTCTTC	CASSFSGSSYNEQFF	TRBD2	TRBV7-3	TRBJ2-1	few
TGTGCCAGCAGCGTAGATATTAGCGGGGGCATCCAAGAGACCCAGTACTTC	CASSVDISGGIQETQYF	TRBD2	TRBV9	TRBJ2-5	-
TGTGCCAGCAGTGGGGCAGCGGCCGATTCCTACGAGCAGTACTTC	CASSGAAADSYEQYF	-	TRBV2	TRBJ2-7	-
TGCGCCAGCAGCCCGTTTCCCGCAGCGGGGACTGAAGCTTTCTTT	CASSPFPAAGTEAFF	-	TRBV5-1	TRBJ1-1	-
TGTGCCAGCCGTTTCGACCCGACTAGCGGGAGGGAGGAGACCCAGTACTTC	CASRFDPTSGREETQYF	TRBD2	TRBV28	TRBJ2-5	once
TGTGCCAGCAGCCCCTTGGGGGCTGGGTACGAGCAGTACTTC	CASSPLGAGYEQYF	-	TRBV9	TRBJ2-7	-
TGTGCCTGGAGAGTCCCTTCTAGGCAGATTGCCCGGCTGGGAGGCTACACCTTC	CAWRVPSRQIARLGGYTF	-	TRBV30	TRBJ1-2	-
TGTGCCAGCAGCCCTGTGCTCACCCCCAATCCGTTCTTC	CASSPVLTPNPFF	-	TRBV5-6	TRBJ2-1	-
TGTGCCAGCAGCAAACAGGGGAGCGGCTATGGCTACACCTTC	CASSKQGSGYGYTF	TRBD1	TRBV9	TRBJ1-2	-
TGTGCCAGCAGCTTACGGGGGGCGAACACCGGGGAGCTGTTTTTT	CASSLRGANTGELFF	TRBD2	TRBV7-9	TRBJ2-2	-
TGCGCCAGCAGCTGGGGACAGGCGAACACTGAAGCTTTCTTT	CASSWGQANTEAFF	TRBD1	TRBV5-1	TRBJ1-1	-
TGTGCCATCATGGTACAGTACAATCAGCCCCAGCATTTT	CAIMVQYNQPQHF	-	TRBV10-3	TRBJ1-5	-
TGTGCCAGCAGCAAGGGACTAGCGGGGGACTACGAGCAGTACTTC	CASSKGLAGDYEQYF	TRBD2	TRBV7-8	TRBJ2-7	-
TGTGCCAGCAGCACCCGACTAATTTCCTACAATGAGCAGTTCTTC	CASSTRLISYNEQFF	-	TRBV11-2	TRBJ2-1	few
TGCGCCAGCAGCCCAAGGGACAGGGGGTATGAGCAGTTCTTC	CASSPRDRGYEQFF	TRBD1	TRBV5-1	TRBJ2-1	-
TGTGCCAGCAGTCGAACTAGAACCTCCTACGAGCAGTACTTC	CASSRTRTSYEQYF	-	TRBV27	TRBJ2-7	medium-sized
TGTGCCATCAGTGAGAGGGATGCGGACACTGAAGCTTTCTTT	CAISERDADTEAFF	-	TRBV10-3	TRBJ1-1	-
TGTGCCAGCCGGGACAGGGGATCTAGCAATCAGCCCCAGCATTTT	CASRDRGSSNQPQHF	TRBD1	TRBV6-5	TRBJ1-5	few
TGCAGCGTGGGAGGACAGGGATACCACGAGCAGTACTTC	CSVGGQGYHEQYF	TRBD1	TRBV29-1	TRBJ2-7	-
TGTGCCAGCTCACCTAATCAAGTATCCAACTTCAATCAGCCCCAGCATTTT	CASSPNQVSNFNQPQHF	-	TRBV18	TRBJ1-5	-
TGCAGCGTTGGGGACAGGGGGGGCTATGGCTACACCTTC	CSVGDRGGYGYTF	TRBD1	TRBV29-1	TRBJ1-2	-
TGTGCCAGCAGCCTGGGGGGCGGATATTCACCCCTCCACTTT	CASSLGGGYSPLHF	-	TRBV11-2	TRBJ1-6	-
TGTGCCATCAGTGAAGGACAGCCTAGCACAGATACGCAGTATTTT	CAISEGQPSTDTQYF	-	TRBV10-3	TRBJ2-3	-
TGTGCCAGCAGCTCTCAGGTGAACACTGAAGCTTTCTTT	CASSSQVNTEAFF	-	TRBV6-6	TRBJ1-1	-
TGCGCCAGCACCCCTTTAGGGGGACAGGGTAATTCACCCCTCCACTTT	CASTPLGGQGNSPLHF	TRBD1	TRBV5-1	TRBJ1-6	many
TGTGCCAGCAGCGGACTAGTAAGCACCGGGGAGCTGTTTTTT	CASSGLVSTGELFF	-	TRBV9	TRBJ2-2	-
TGTGCCAGCACCCTATCACGTTCCACAGATACGCAGTATTTT	CASTLSRSTDTQYF	-	TRBV6-5	TRBJ2-3	few
TGTGCCATCGGGAAGTCTAGCGGGAGGACAATTGAGCAGTTCTTC	CAIGKSSGRTIEQFF	TRBD2	TRBV10-3	TRBJ2-1	once
TGTGCCAGCAGCGTAGCATGGGACGGACTTAACTATGGCTACACCTTC	CASSVAWDGLNYGYTF	-	TRBV9	TRBJ1-2	-
TGCAGCGTTGAAATGTGGGGGGACGGTGAAAAACTGTTTTTT	CSVEMWGDGEKLFF	-	TRBV29-1	TRBJ1-4	-
TGTGCCAGCAGCCAGGAGGCTCTAGCGGGAGGGATGGATACGCAGTATTTT	CASSQEALAGGMDTQYF	TRBD2	TRBV4-2	TRBJ2-3	-
TGTGCCAGCAGCTTAGCGGTTGAGTACGAGCAGTACTTC	CASSLAVEYEQYF	-	TRBV7-8	TRBJ2-7	-
TGTGCCAGCAGGAAATTGGGACTGTCTAGCACAGATACGCAGTATTTT	CASRKLGLSSTDTQYF	-	TRBV11-2	TRBJ2-3	-
TGTGCCAGTAGTCCGGGGGGCCTCGAGCAGTACTTC	CASSPGGLEQYF	-	TRBV19	TRBJ2-7	few
TGCAGCGCTTCAGGGTTTGGAAACACCATATATTTT	CSASGFGNTIYF	-	TRBV29-1	TRBJ1-3	-